The 24 T cell receptor beta chains presented below share a single source sample, sequenced in a study of OX40 agonist ivuxolimab in advanced cancers. The data were produced by immunoSEQ multiplex PCR, yet TCRdb's version contains in-frame clones alone and is incomplete. The table has under 85,000 clones, 94% seen once. The sequences come from CD4+ or CD8+ T cells sorted from blood, collected in a trial of the OX40 agonist ivuxolimab. These receptors originate from an adult with an advanced solid tumor such as melanoma, head and neck, liver or kidney cancer.

The rearrangement uses TRBV27 and TRBJ2-1, with 13 bases identical to TRBD2. CDR3 size: 16 residues. Losses at the gene ends were 6 bases for V and 4 bases for J; bases not matched to a gene: 6. CDR1 and CDR2 (germline): MNHEY, SMNVEV (reference sequence). The CDR3 region is CASRGTSGILYNEQFF. In nucleotides, the CDR3 is TGTGCCAGCAGAGGGACTAGCGGGATTCTATACAATGAGCAGTTCTTC.

The rearrangement joins TRBV18 to TRBJ2-7; D uncertain. V was trimmed by 2 bases and J by 4 bases, leaving 9 bases between them. This CDR3 contains 13 residues. In germline, CDR1 is KGHSH, CDR2 LQKENI. The CDR3 coding sequence is TGTGCCAGCTCACCAGGGGAAGAGTACGAGCAGTACTTC. It encodes CASSPGEEYEQYF.

The chain carries TRBV4-1 and TRBJ2-1, with 8 nucleotides matching TRBD2. Trimming cost V 0 bases and J 5 bases; bases outside gene matches: 6. This CDR3 is built from 16 residues. Germline V gene data show CDR1 as MGHRA and CDR2 as YSYEKL. The CDR3 sequence: CASSQESGSNHNEQFF. The CDR3 bases are TGCGCCAGCAGCCAAGAAAGCGGGAGCAACCACAATGAGCAGTTCTTC.

V and J are TRBV27 and TRBJ1-1; D is unresolved. Germline CDR1 and CDR2: MNHEY and SMNVEV (reference sequence). V shed 6 bases and J shed 1 base, with 12 bases lying between them. The CDR3 runs to 14 residues. The CDR3 nucleotides are TGTGCCAGCAGGTTAGGGTTGGGGAACACTGAAGCTTTCTTT. Protein product: CASRLGLGNTEAFF.

This clone was seen only once. The genes are TRBV7-9 and TRBJ1-1; D may be TRBD1 (5 bases). Deletions cut 5 bases from V and 2 bases from J, with 15 bases between. Germline values: CDR1 SEHNR, CDR2 FQNEAQ (reference sequence). This CDR3 region has 15 residues. CDR3 nucleotide sequence: TGTGCCAGCAGCCCGCCAGGGTTCTTAAACACTGAAGCTTTCTTT. Translation: CASSPPGFLNTEAFF. Using reference TRBV7-9 and TRBJ1-1 for the parts outside the CDR3, the full variable domain is DTGVSQNPRHKITKRGQNVTFRCDPISEHNRLYWYRQTLGQGPEFLTYFQNEAQLEKSRLLSDRFSAERPKGSFSTLEIQRTEQGDSAMYLCASSPPGFLNTEAFFGQGTRLTVV.

The CDR3 reads CASGWGTGGGFEQYF. The CDR3 bases are TGTGCTAGTGGTTGGGGGACAGGGGGCGGCTTCGAGCAGTACTTC. The rearrangement uses TRBV12-5 and TRBJ2-7; TRBD1 matches 12 bases. Trimming at V came to 4 bases and at J to 6 bases, leaving 7 bases not matched to a gene. Germline V gene lookup returns CDR1 LGHNT and CDR2 FRNRAP. The CDR3 length is 15 residues.

The V gene is TRBV29-1, the J gene TRBJ1-1; TRBD1 agrees at 7 bases. The junction had 9 bases not matched to a gene; V was cut back by 1 base and J by 7 bases. The V gene's germline CDR1 is SQVTM and CDR2 ANQGSEA. The CDR3 loop spans 14 amino acids. CDR3: CSVEGLPGQNEAFF. The CDR3 region has the DNA TGCAGCGTTGAAGGGCTACCGGGACAGAATGAAGCTTTCTTT.

The V gene is TRBV4-3, the J gene TRBJ2-1; 8 nucleotides agree with TRBD2. Germline V gives CDR1 LGHNA, CDR2 YSLEER. CDR3 length equals 16 residues. After removal of 2 bases from V and 0 bases from J, the junction contained 3 bases not matched to a gene. CDR3: CASSQILADSYNEQFF. The CDR3 DNA reads TGCGCCAGCAGCCAAATACTAGCGGACTCCTACAATGAGCAGTTCTTC.

The chain uses TRBV2 and TRBJ2-5, with D perhaps matching TRBD2 (7 bases). The DNA end lines up better with TRBJ2-7; the J call may be wrong. CDR3 length: 15 amino acids. Germline V gene data show CDR1 as SNHLY and CDR2 as FYNNEI. The CDR3 sequence is CASTLGGAARREQYF. CDR3 DNA: TGTGCCAGCACCCTGGGGGGGGCGGCCCGGCGCGAGCAGTACTTC.

This chain links TRBV2 with TRBJ1-1; weak D call: TRBD1 (5 bases). The CDR3 contains 12 residues. Germline V gene lookup returns CDR1 SNHLY and CDR2 FYNNEI. The V end was cut by 11 bases, the J end by 1 base, with 11 bases between. The DNA for the CDR3 is TGTGCCGAGCTAGGGGAGAACACTGAAGCTTTCTTT. Its protein product is CAELGENTEAFF.

This chain links TRBV7-3 with TRBJ2-2; 9 nucleotides agree with TRBD1. V was pared by 1 base and J by 3 bases, with 6 bases of the junction left unmatched. CDR3 length equals 17 residues. Looked up from germline, CDR1 is SGHTA and CDR2 is FQGTGA. The DNA of the CDR3 is TGTGCCAGCAGCTTAAATGTGGGACAGGGAGACACCGGGGAGCTGTTTTTT. It is translated as CASSLNVGQGDTGELFF.

This chain uses TRBV21-1 with TRBJ2-7; the D call in the table, TRBD1, was not verified against the DNA. TRBV21-1 is recorded as a pseudogene. The CDR3 loop spans 12 amino acids. The CDR3 is CASSPTAYEQYF. The DNA of the CDR3 is TGTGCCAGCAGCCCTACAGCCTACGAGCAGTACTTC.

The chain recombines TRBV27 with TRBJ2-7, with D perhaps matching TRBD2 (6 bases). Germline CDR1 and CDR2: MNHEY and SMNVEV (reference sequence). V dropped 0 bases and J dropped 3 bases, with 9 bases sitting between them. This CDR3 is built from 14 residues. CDR3 coding DNA: TGTGCCAGCAGTTTATCTAGCGGATACTACGAGCAGTACTTC. It yields the protein CASSLSSGYYEQYF.

The chain links TRBV14 to TRBJ1-2; 7 nucleotides match TRBD1. Per germline, CDR1 SGHDN and CDR2 FVKESK. V trimming: 0 bases; J trimming: 8 bases; junction bases outside the gene matches: 9. The CDR3 runs to 15 residues. CDR3 bases: TGTGCCAGCAGCCAAGAAACAGGGGTCTACGGAGGCTACACCTTC. It specifies CASSQETGVYGGYTF. Filled out from reference TRBV14 and TRBJ1-2, the complete variable domain reads EAGVTQFPSHSVIEKGQTVTLRCDPISGHDNLYWYRRVMGKEIKFLLHFVKESKQDESGMPNNRFLAERTGGTYSTLKVQPAELEDSGVYFCASSQETGVYGGYTFGSGTRLTVV.

The rearrangement uses TRBV28 and TRBJ2-7, with D tentatively TRBD1 (7 bases). Per the germline V gene, CDR1 is MDHEN and CDR2 is SYDVKM. The CDR3 extends over 14 amino acids. The germline V and J ends were trimmed by 2 bases and 2 bases, with 10 bases remaining between them. CDR3 protein: CASSLGGTAYEQYF. In DNA form, the CDR3 reads TGTGCCAGCAGTTTAGGAGGGACAGCCTACGAGCAGTACTTC.

V and J are TRBV5-4 and TRBJ2-7, with TRBD2 matching 9 bases. V dropped 1 base and J dropped 4; count of bases not matched to a gene: 9. CDR1 and CDR2 from the germline V gene are SGHNT and YYREEE (reference sequence). The CDR3 length is 16 residues. The CDR3 DNA follows: TGTGCCAGCAGCTTGTCTGTTGGACTAGCGAGTTACGAGCAGTACTTC. Amino acid sequence: CASSLSVGLASYEQYF.

The chain couples TRBV4-2 to TRBJ2-1; D not certain. The CDR3 extends over 13 amino acids. V shed 1 base and J shed 8 bases, with 9 bases lying between them. The germline gives CDR1 LGHNA, CDR2 YNFKEQ. The CDR3 DNA reads TGTGCCAGCAGCCAAGGTTCAACCGATGAGCAGTTCTTC. It encodes CASSQGSTDEQFF.

As regards this clone: One end of the junction is discordant with germline, which a read error may explain. The V gene is TRBV28, the J gene TRBJ2-7; TRBD1 aligns across 8 bases. CDR1 is MDHEN and CDR2 is SYDVKM in the germline V gene. The length of the CDR3 is 16 residues. The CDR3 region has the DNA TGTGCCAGCAGTTTAAATGTCGGGACAGGTGACTACGAGCAGTGCTTC. Protein product: CASSLNVGTGDYEQCF.

V and J are TRBV10-2 and TRBJ2-1; D uncertain. CDR3 size: 14 residues. CDR1 is WSHSY and CDR2 is SAAADI in the germline V gene. With 3 bases removed from V and 1 base from J, the gap between germline ends came to 7 bases. The CDR3 DNA sequence: TGCGCCAGCAGTGATTTGTCATCCTACAATGAGCAGTTCTTC. Its protein product is CASSDLSSYNEQFF.

The chain joins TRBV2 to TRBJ1-3, with 7 bases aligning to TRBD1. Germline V gene sequence: CDR1 SNHLY, CDR2 FYNNEI. The CDR3 is made up of 16 amino acids. V lost 3 bases and J lost 0; bases outside the gene matches: 5. The CDR3 loop is CASSEDRTVSGNTIYF. DNA of the CDR3: TGTGCCAGCAGTGAGGACAGGACGGTCTCTGGAAACACCATATATTTT.

This clone was seen a single time. V usage is TRBV4-1 and J usage is TRBJ2-1; D uncertain. The CDR3 extends over 12 amino acids. Germline V gene data show CDR1 as MGHRA and CDR2 as YSYEKL. Trimming pared 4 bases from V and 5 bases from J, leaving 6 bases between. The CDR3 protein is CASSPTDNEQFF. In nucleotides, the CDR3 is TGCGCCAGCAGCCCGACCGACAATGAGCAGTTCTTC.

The DNA for the CDR3 is TGCGCCAGCAGCTTAGGGGCGGCCACTGAAGCTTTCTTT. This translates into CASSLGAATEAFF. The rearrangement links TRBV5-1 to TRBJ1-1; D perhaps matches TRBD1 (5 bases). Germline CDR1 SGHRS, CDR2 YFSETQ. V was pared by 2 bases and J by 4 bases, with 9 bases between. This CDR3 has 13 amino acids.

The V call is TRBV6-6, the J call TRBJ1-2; 9 bases fit TRBD1. This CDR3 is 16 amino acids long. Germline V gene sequence: CDR1 MNHNY, CDR2 SVGAGI (reference sequence). Trimming at V came to 8 bases and at J to 7 bases, leaving 17 bases not matched to a gene. CDR3 region: CASWRQGGPTRGGYTF. In DNA form, the CDR3 reads TGTGCCAGCTGGAGACAGGGGGGTCCCACGCGCGGTGGCTACACCTTC.

This chain uses TRBV4-1 with TRBJ2-7, with D perhaps TRBD2 (6 bases). The germline V gene has CDR1 MGHRA and CDR2 YSYEKL. V lost 1 base and J lost 0, with 10 bases in between. The CDR3 totals 15 residues. CDR3 protein: CASSQVPGSSYEQYF. The CDR3 DNA reads as TGCGCCAGCAGCCAAGTTCCCGGGAGCTCCTACGAGCAGTACTTC.